The next 25 T cell receptor beta chains were all read from a single sample in a study of T-cell reconstitution after alpha-beta-depleted transplantation in children. This sample's TCRbeta library carried unique molecular identifier barcodes. TCRdb ran MiXCR on the PCR reads and lists one entry per CDR3 protein. The profile shows roughly 300,000 distinct CDR3 sequences, around a tenth of them singletons. Sequenced material: peripheral blood, taken 180 days after TCRalphabeta/CD19-depleted stem cell transplant. The receptor set was obtained from a male patient aged 2 to 9 who had a stem cell transplant for chronic granulomatous disease, so the T cells may come from the graft donor.

This clonotype was seen many times. The chain is built from TRBV4-3 and TRBJ2-3; TRBD1 matches at 9 bases. This CDR3 has 16 amino acids. The germline CDR1 and CDR2 sequences are LGHNA and YSLEER. V gave up 5 bases and J gave up 6 bases; unmatched junction bases: 12. The CDR3 DNA reads as TGCGCCAGCAGCTACTACTTACAGGGGGCGGAGGATACGCAGTATTTT. Translating gives CASSYYLQGAEDTQYF.

This clonotype was seen ten or more times. This chain links TRBV20-1 with TRBJ2-1; possible D gene TRBD1, 7 bases. The CDR3 is 14 amino acids. Germline CDR1 reads DFQATT; CDR2 reads SNEGSKA (reference sequence). Trimming took 5 bases from V and 10 from J, leaving 21 bases between them. The CDR3 DNA reads as TGCAGTGCTGCGCCGACTAGGACAGGAAACGAGCAGTTCTTC. Translation gives CSAAPTRTGNEQFF.

This clonotype occurred many times. The CDR3 loop is CSARRTYEQYF. The CDR3 region has the DNA TGCAGTGCTAGGAGGACCTACGAGCAGTACTTC. The rearrangement links TRBV20-1 to TRBJ2-7, with unresolved D. This CDR3 region has 11 residues. Trimming stripped 3 bases from V and 2 bases from J, with 5 bases between. Germline-derived CDR1 and CDR2 are DFQATT and SNEGSKA (reference sequence).

To note about this clonotype: With a much larger clone just one base away, this may be a read error. The V gene is TRBV7-2, the J gene TRBJ2-7; TRBD1 matches at 10 bases. The length of the CDR3 is 14 residues. Germline-derived CDR1 and CDR2 are SGHTA and FQGNSA. The CDR3: CASSFPGQGYEQCF. In DNA, the CDR3 is TGTGCCAGCAGCTTTCCGGGACAGGGGTACGAGCAGTGCTTC.

This clonotype showed up many times. The chain couples TRBV7-8 to TRBJ2-3; a possible D gene is TRBD2 (6 bases). V dropped 3 bases and J dropped 4 bases, with 20 bases sitting between them. Germline V gives CDR1 SGHVS, CDR2 FQNEAQ. The CDR3 sequence is 17 residues long. In DNA form, the CDR3 reads TGTGCCAGCAGCTTTAAATCCTTCGGGAGTAGGTCAGATACGCAGTATTTT. Encoded protein: CASSFKSFGSRSDTQYF.

This clonotype was recorded many times. V is TRBV12-3 or TRBV12-4 and J is TRBJ1-2; 8 bases map to TRBD1. The V segment lost 3 bases and the J segment 6 bases; nucleotides outside the gene matches: 6. The CDR3 spans 14 residues. The CDR3 nucleotides are TGTGCCAGCAGTTTGAGGACAGGGCGAAATGGCTACACCTTC. Its translation: CASSLRTGRNGYTF.

In this sample, this clonotype turned up many times. V usage is TRBV7-6 and J usage is TRBJ2-7; D may be TRBD1 (6 bases). The germline gives CDR1 SGHVS, CDR2 FNYEAQ. Trimming took off 1 base at V and 3 bases at J, with 16 bases between the two ends. The CDR3 is made up of 16 amino acids. CDR3 loop: CASSLDAGANVYEQYF. The DNA for the CDR3 is TGTGCCAGCAGCTTAGATGCAGGGGCTAATGTCTACGAGCAGTACTTC.

This clonotype has a count of ten or more. This chain connects TRBV20-1 to TRBJ2-3, with TRBD2 matching over 9 bases. Losses at the gene ends were 3 bases for V and 5 bases for J; bases not matched to a gene: 12. Germline assignment: CDR1 DFQATT and CDR2 SNEGSKA (reference sequence). This CDR3 region has 16 residues. For the CDR3, the DNA is TGCAGTGCTAGCGTATTAGCGGGAGCCCGCGGAGATACGCAGTATTTT. Translating it yields CSASVLAGARGDTQYF.

This clonotype came up many times. The genes are TRBV7-3 and TRBJ2-1, with D unresolved. V was clipped by 5 bases and J by 9 bases, with 20 bases between them. From germline, CDR1 is SGHTA and CDR2 FQGTGA. CDR3 length: 15 residues. The CDR3 region is CASSPTPSTHSEQFF. As DNA, the CDR3 is TGTGCCAGCAGCCCAACTCCGTCGACCCACAGTGAGCAGTTCTTC.

This clonotype was detected many times. The chain has TRBV29-1 and TRBJ2-5; 8 nucleotides align to TRBD2. V lost 4 bases to trimming and J lost 3 bases; unmatched junction nucleotides: 7. There are 14 residues in the CDR3. Germline CDR1 is SQVTM and CDR2 is ANQGSEA. Written as DNA, the CDR3 is TGCAGCGTTGGCGGAATCGGGGGGGAAGAGACCCAGTACTTC. Translation gives CSVGGIGGEETQYF. The whole variable domain, filled in from reference TRBV29-1 and TRBJ2-5, reads SAVISQKPSRDICQRGTSLTIQCQVDSQVTMMFWYRQQPGQSLTLIATANQGSEATYESGFVIDKFPISRPNLTFSTLTVSNMSPEDSSIYLCSVGGIGGEETQYFGPGTRLLVL.

This clonotype was seen repeatedly, ten times or more. The chain recombines TRBV15 with TRBJ2-3; tentative D call: TRBD2 (6 bases). V lost 1 base and J lost 7, with 15 bases in between. The CDR3 is 15 residues long. CDR1 LNHNV and CDR2 YYDKDF come from the germline V gene (reference sequence). The CDR3 loop is CATSRVQGGGNTQYF. CDR3 nucleotide sequence: TGTGCCACCAGCAGAGTTCAGGGAGGTGGGAATACGCAGTATTTT.

The chain employs TRBV3-1 and TRBJ2-5; 10 nucleotides agree with TRBD2. CDR1 and CDR2 from the germline V gene are LGHDT and YNNKEL (reference sequence). Trimming removed 10 bases from V and 2 bases from J; junction bases left unmatched: 13. The CDR3 totals 16 residues. CDR3 bases: TGTGCCACCTCCAAAAGGACTAGCGGAAGGCAAGAGACCCAGTACTTC. As protein: CATSKRTSGRQETQYF.

This clonotype was seen at least ten times. This chain links TRBV4-3 with TRBJ2-3; D possibly corresponds to TRBD2 (6 bases). Trimming left V 0 bases short and J 3 bases short, with 13 bases between. The length of the CDR3 is 16 residues. From germline, CDR1 is LGHNA and CDR2 YSLEER. The CDR3 region has the DNA TGCGCCAGCAGCCAAGAAGGACGGGGGAGGACAGATACGCAGTATTTT. Translating it yields CASSQEGRGRTDTQYF.

This clonotype was observed at least ten times. V gene TRBV19 combines with J gene TRBJ2-1, with D perhaps being TRBD1 or TRBD2 (7 bases each). This CDR3 region has 14 residues. With 7 bases removed from V and 4 bases from J, the gap between germline ends came to 14 bases. Germline V CDR1 and CDR2: LNHDA, SQIVND (reference sequence). The CDR3 nucleotides read TGTGCCAGTAACGACAGGGAGGGATACAATGAGCAGTTCTTC. The encoded protein is CASNDREGYNEQFF.

This clonotype was detected many times. V usage is TRBV12-3 or TRBV12-4 and J usage is TRBJ2-3, with TRBD1 as a possible D gene (6 bases). V was cut by 3 bases and J by 5 bases, with 12 bases left in between. This CDR3 comprises 14 residues. The CDR3 spells CASSFPLGGDTQYF. CDR3 bases: TGTGCCAGCAGTTTTCCTCTAGGGGGAGATACGCAGTATTTT.

This clonotype came up many times. The chain combines TRBV9 with TRBJ2-2; 14 bases fit TRBD2. The CDR3 is made up of 17 amino acids. The V and J ends lost 3 bases and 6 bases, in that order; junction bases with no gene match: 7. CDR1 and CDR2 (germline): SGDLS, YYNGEE. This CDR3 reads CASSAPGLAGVPGELFF. The CDR3 nucleotides are TGTGCCAGCAGCGCCCCGGGACTAGCGGGAGTTCCCGGGGAGCTGTTTTTT.

In its sample, this clonotype was seen many times. The chain combines TRBV9 with TRBJ2-1, with 10 bases lining up with TRBD2. V lost 0 bases, J lost 3 bases, and 3 bases stayed unmatched. The CDR3 length is 16 residues. CDR1 is SGDLS and CDR2 is YYNGEE in the germline V gene. The CDR3 here is CASSVVGTSVYNEQFF. CDR3 DNA sequence: TGTGCCAGCAGCGTAGTCGGGACTAGCGTCTACAATGAGCAGTTCTTC.

This clonotype has a count of ten or more. The chain recombines TRBV15 with TRBJ2-5; D gene uncertain. CDR3 length equals 15 residues. V was clipped by 0 bases and J by 5 bases, with 13 bases between them. From germline, CDR1 is LNHNV and CDR2 YYDKDF (reference sequence). CDR3 in DNA: TGTGCCACCAGCAGAGATAGGTCGAGTTCCGAGACCCAGTACTTC. Amino acids: CATSRDRSSSETQYF.

Note on this clonotype: A much larger clone lies a single base off, so this may be a read error. The chain employs TRBV5-4 and TRBJ2-3, with 12 nucleotides matching TRBD2. CDR1 SGHNT and CDR2 YYREEE come from the germline V gene (reference sequence). The CDR3 sequence is 16 residues long. This CDR3 is CASSFGTSGLGDTLYF. The CDR3 DNA reads TGTGCCAGCAGCTTCGGGACTAGCGGGTTAGGAGATACGCTGTATTTT.

This clonotype occurred many times. The chain couples TRBV29-1 to TRBJ2-7; 8 positions agree with TRBD1. V lost 1 base, J lost 1 base, and 6 bases stayed unmatched. The CDR3 is 15 residues long. The germline V gene has CDR1 SQVTM and CDR2 ANQGSEA. The CDR3 spells CSVEGTGTNSYEQYF. The CDR3 DNA reads TGCAGCGTTGAAGGGACAGGGACAAATTCCTACGAGCAGTACTTC.

This clonotype was seen ten or more times. The chain is built from TRBV12-3 or TRBV12-4 and TRBJ2-1, with D possibly matching TRBD1 (5 bases). Deletions cut 1 base from V and 7 bases from J, with 11 bases between. The length of the CDR3 is 14 residues. The CDR3 sequence: CASSLERAGNEQFF. The CDR3 bases are TGTGCCAGCAGTTTAGAACGGGCAGGGAATGAGCAGTTCTTC.

This clonotype was seen many times. The rearrangement joins TRBV4-3 to TRBJ2-2, with D perhaps TRBD2 (6 bases). CDR1 is LGHNA and CDR2 is YSLEER in the germline V gene. The CDR3 totals 16 residues. Trimming cost V 0 bases and J 2 bases, with 10 bases left between them. The CDR3 spells CASSQDRGLNTGELFF. CDR3 sequence (DNA): TGCGCCAGCAGCCAAGATCGCGGACTAAACACCGGGGAGCTGTTTTTT.

This clonotype was picked up many times. The chain links TRBV7-2 to TRBJ1-3; D gene unclear. The CDR3 extends over 14 amino acids. CDR1 and CDR2 from the germline V gene are SGHTA and FQGNSA. V lost 1 base and J 3 bases, leaving 7 bases between the germline ends. The DNA for the CDR3 is TGTGCCAGCAGCTTAGAAGCAATTGGAAACACCATATATTTT. The encoded protein is CASSLEAIGNTIYF. The full variable domain, rest sourced from reference TRBV7-2 and TRBJ1-3, is GAGVSQSPSNKVTEKGKDVELRCDPISGHTALYWYRQSLGQGLEFLIYFQGNSAPDKSGLPSDRFSAERTGGSVSTLTIQRTQQEDSAVYLCASSLEAIGNTIYFGEGSWLTVV.

This clonotype has a count of ten or more. The chain couples TRBV20-1 to TRBJ1-6; TRBD1 might be the D (6 bases). CDR1 and CDR2 from the germline V gene are DFQATT and SNEGSKA (reference sequence). V was trimmed by 3 bases and J by 3 bases, leaving 12 bases between them. The CDR3 loop spans 15 amino acids. Here the CDR3 DNA reads TGCAGTGCTAGGACAGGAGGGCTCTATAATTCACCCCTCCACTTT. It yields the protein CSARTGGLYNSPLHF.

At least ten counts were recorded for this clonotype. This chain connects TRBV28 to TRBJ2-3; perhaps TRBD1 as D (5 bases). Germline V CDR1 and CDR2: MDHEN, SYDVKM. Trimming left V 11 bases short and J 6 bases short, with 18 bases between. CDR3 size: 13 residues. The CDR3 DNA is TGTGCCGCTTGTAGGGGTGTCTCCGATACGCAGTATTTT. It is translated as CAACRGVSDTQYF.